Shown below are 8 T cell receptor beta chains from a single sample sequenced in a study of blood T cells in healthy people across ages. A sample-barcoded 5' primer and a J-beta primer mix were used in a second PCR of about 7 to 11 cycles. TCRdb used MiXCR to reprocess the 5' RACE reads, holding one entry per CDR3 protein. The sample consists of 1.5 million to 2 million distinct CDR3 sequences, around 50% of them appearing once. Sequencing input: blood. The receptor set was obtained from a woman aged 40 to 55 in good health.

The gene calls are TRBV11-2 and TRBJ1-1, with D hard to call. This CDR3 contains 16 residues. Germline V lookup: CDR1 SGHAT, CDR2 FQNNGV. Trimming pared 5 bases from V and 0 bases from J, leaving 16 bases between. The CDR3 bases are TGTGCCAGCAGCCCCCGGACGGGGAGCATGAACACTGAAGCTTTCTTT. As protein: CASSPRTGSMNTEAFF.

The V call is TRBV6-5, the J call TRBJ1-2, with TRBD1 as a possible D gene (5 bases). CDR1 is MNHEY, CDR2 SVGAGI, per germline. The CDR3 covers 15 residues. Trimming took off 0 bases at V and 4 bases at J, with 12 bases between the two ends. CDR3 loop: CASSYSAGDGYGYTF. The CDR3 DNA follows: TGTGCCAGCAGTTACTCGGCGGGGGACGGCTATGGCTACACCTTC.

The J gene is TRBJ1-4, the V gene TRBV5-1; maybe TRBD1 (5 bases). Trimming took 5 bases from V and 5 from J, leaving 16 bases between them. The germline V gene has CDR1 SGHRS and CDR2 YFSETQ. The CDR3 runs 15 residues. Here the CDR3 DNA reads TGCGCCAGCAGAAGGATAGGGGTGCTGAATGAAAAACTGTTTTTT. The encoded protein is CASRRIGVLNEKLFF.

This chain's CDR3 is CATSSIAGGEYEQFF. CDR3 bases: TGTGCCACCAGCAGTATAGCGGGGGGAGAATATGAGCAGTTCTTC. The V call is TRBV15, the J call TRBJ2-1; 10 bases match TRBD2. The CDR3 sequence is 15 residues long. The V gene end was trimmed by 3 bases and the J gene end by 8 bases; junction bases not matched to a gene: 7. Germline V gives CDR1 LNHNV, CDR2 YYDKDF (reference sequence). The complete variable domain, with remaining parts taken from reference TRBV15 and TRBJ2-1, reads DAMVIQNPRYQVTQFGKPVTLSCSQTLNHNVMYWYQQKSSQAPKLLFHYYDKDFNNEADTPDNFQSRRPNTSFCFLDIRSPGLGDTAMYLCATSSIAGGEYEQFFGPGTRLTVL.

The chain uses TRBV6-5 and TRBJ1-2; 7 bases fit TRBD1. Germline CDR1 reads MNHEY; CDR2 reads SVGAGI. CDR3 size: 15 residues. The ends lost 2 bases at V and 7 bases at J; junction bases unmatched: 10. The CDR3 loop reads CASSYRGRQGGGYTF. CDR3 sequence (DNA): TGTGCCAGCAGTTACAGGGGAAGACAGGGCGGTGGCTACACCTTC.

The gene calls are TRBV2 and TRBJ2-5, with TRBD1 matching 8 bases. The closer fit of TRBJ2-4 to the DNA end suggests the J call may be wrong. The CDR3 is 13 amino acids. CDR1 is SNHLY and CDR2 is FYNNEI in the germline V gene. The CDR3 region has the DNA TGTGCCAGCAATCCGGACAGGGTAGACATTCAGTACTTC. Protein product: CASNPDRVDIQYF.

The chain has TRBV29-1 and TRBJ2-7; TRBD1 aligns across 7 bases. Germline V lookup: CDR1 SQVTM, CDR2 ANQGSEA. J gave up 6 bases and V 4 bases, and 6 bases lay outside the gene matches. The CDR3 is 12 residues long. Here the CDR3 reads CSVGDDRVEQYF. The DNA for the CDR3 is TGCAGCGTTGGTGACGACAGGGTCGAGCAGTACTTC.

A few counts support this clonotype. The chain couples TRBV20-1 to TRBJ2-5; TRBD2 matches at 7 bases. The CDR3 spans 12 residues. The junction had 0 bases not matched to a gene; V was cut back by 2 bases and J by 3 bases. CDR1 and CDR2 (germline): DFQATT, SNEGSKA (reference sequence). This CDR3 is CSARSGEETQYF. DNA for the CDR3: TGCAGTGCTAGAAGCGGGGAAGAGACCCAGTACTTC.